The next 6 T cell receptor beta chains were all read from a single sample in a study of human T cells and chemical hapten exposure. As to time point: patch test 2, 6 weeks after DPC sensitization. Indicated treatment: therapeutic diphenylcyclopropenone sensitization with weekly scalp DPC. TCRdb reprocessed the RACE reads via MiXCR and lists one record per CDR3 protein. This table has 110,000 to 150,000 distinct CDR3 sequences, 10% to 15% appearing once. Sequencing used whole blood, obtained in connection with sensitization to the hapten diphenylcyclopropenone (DPC). The receptors shown here come from a woman aged 45-65 years with alopecia areata. Some clones in this sample may be carry-over from other donors' samples.

This clonotype occurred many times. This chain connects TRBV24-1 to TRBJ1-5; 9 bases match TRBD1. This CDR3 is 15 amino acids long. With V trimmed by 9 bases and J by 7 bases, 12 bases remained unmatched. The germline gives CDR1 KGHDR, CDR2 SFDVKD. CDR3: CATGPGQGDGQPQHF. CDR3 bases: TGTGCCACCGGTCCGGGACAGGGCGACGGACAGCCCCAGCATTTT.

This rearrangement joins TRBV4-2 to TRBJ2-5; tentatively, D is TRBD1 (6 bases). In germline, CDR1 is LGHNA, CDR2 YNFKEQ. Trimming removed 5 bases at V and 2 bases at J, with 9 bases between. The CDR3 has 13 residues. The CDR3 DNA follows: TGTGCCAGCAGCTGGACAGATCAAGAGACCCAGTACTTC. Encoded protein: CASSWTDQETQYF.

This clonotype was recorded a few times. The rearrangement joins TRBV6-6 to TRBJ1-5, with D perhaps matching TRBD1 (5 bases). The V end lost 5 bases, the J end lost 14 bases, and 16 bases lay between the germline ends. Germline assignment: CDR1 MNHNY and CDR2 SVGAGI (reference sequence). The CDR3 spans 12 residues. The CDR3 nucleotides read TGTGCCAGCAGTAACAGGCCTCAGGGCGAGCATTTT. Residues: CASSNRPQGEHF.

In this sample, this clonotype turned up many times. The rearrangement links TRBV9 to TRBJ1-1; tentative D call: TRBD1 (5 bases). Germline CDR1 SGDLS, CDR2 YYNGEE. V dropped 0 bases and J dropped 4 bases, with 7 bases sitting between them. This CDR3 region has 13 residues. CDR3 loop: CASSVARGTEAFF. The DNA for the CDR3 is TGTGCCAGCAGCGTAGCTAGGGGCACTGAAGCTTTCTTT.

This clonotype was seen repeatedly, ten times or more. The chain has TRBV28 and TRBJ1-1; D not certain. The ends were cut back, 5 bases at V and 4 bases at J, with 8 bases in the middle. Germline CDR1 reads MDHEN; CDR2 reads SYDVKM. The CDR3 contains 12 residues. CDR3 DNA sequence: TGTGCCAGCAGTCCCTCGGTCACTGAAGCTTTCTTT. Its protein is CASSPSVTEAFF.

This clonotype has a count of ten or more. The genes are TRBV24-1 and TRBJ2-3, with no clear D. Trimming pared 1 base from V and 6 bases from J, leaving 4 bases between. Germline CDR1 reads KGHDR; CDR2 reads SFDVKD. The CDR3 spans 12 residues. The CDR3 coding sequence is TGTGCCACCAGTGATTTCTCTGATACGCAGTATTTT. It specifies CATSDFSDTQYF.